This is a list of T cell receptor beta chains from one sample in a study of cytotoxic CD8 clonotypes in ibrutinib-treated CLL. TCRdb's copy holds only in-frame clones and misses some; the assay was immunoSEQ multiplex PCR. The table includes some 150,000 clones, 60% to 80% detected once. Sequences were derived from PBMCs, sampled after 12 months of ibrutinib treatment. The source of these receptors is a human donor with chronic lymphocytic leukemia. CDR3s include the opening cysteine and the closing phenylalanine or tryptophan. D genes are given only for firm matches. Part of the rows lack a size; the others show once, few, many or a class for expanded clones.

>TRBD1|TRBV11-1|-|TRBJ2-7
CASSWDRTNEQYF
TGTGCCAGCAGCTGGGACAGGACCAACGAGCAGTACTTC
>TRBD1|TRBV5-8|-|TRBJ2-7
CASSVRDRVGEQYF
TGTGCCAGCAGCGTCCGGGACAGGGTCGGCGAGCAGTACTTC
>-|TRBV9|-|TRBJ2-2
CASRKTVGELFF
TGTGCCAGCAGAAAGACCGTCGGGGAGCTGTTTTTT
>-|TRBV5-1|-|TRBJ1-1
CASSLADSGEGFF
TGCGCCAGCAGCTTGGCGGACAGCGGTGAGGGTTTCTTT
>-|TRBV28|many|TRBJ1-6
CASSFFPLGSPTVALHF
TGTGCCAGCAGTTTTTTCCCACTAGGTAGTCCCACTGTAGCCCTCCACTTT
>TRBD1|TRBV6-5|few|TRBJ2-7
CASRAGTGVYEQYF
TGTGCCAGCAGGGCCGGGACAGGAGTCTACGAGCAGTACTTC
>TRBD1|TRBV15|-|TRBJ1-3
CATSAPGTGGPGNTIYF
TGTGCCACCAGCGCCCCCGGGACAGGGGGCCCTGGAAACACCATATATTTT
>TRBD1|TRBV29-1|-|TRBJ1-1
CSAEQGMNTEAFF
TGCAGCGCGGAACAGGGGATGAACACTGAAGCTTTCTTT
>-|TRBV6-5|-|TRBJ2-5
CASRRGRETQYF
TGTGCCAGTCGCCGGGGGAGGGAGACCCAGTACTTC
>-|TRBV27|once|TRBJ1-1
CASSLMSANTEAFF
TGTGCCAGCAGTTTAATGTCAGCTAACACTGAAGCTTTCTTT
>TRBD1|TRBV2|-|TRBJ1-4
CASSVGTGGSNEKLFF
TGTGCCAGCAGTGTAGGGACAGGGGGGAGTAATGAAAAACTGTTTTTT
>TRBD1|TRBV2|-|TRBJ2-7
CASMAGGYEQYF
TGTGCCAGCATGGCAGGGGGATACGAGCAGTACTTC
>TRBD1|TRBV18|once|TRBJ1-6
CASSPGGQGDSPLHF
TGTGCCAGCTCACCCGGGGGACAGGGGGATTCACCCCTCCACTTT
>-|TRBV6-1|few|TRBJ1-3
CASSPADLSGNTIYF
TGTGCCAGCAGTCCGGCGGATCTATCTGGAAACACCATATATTTT
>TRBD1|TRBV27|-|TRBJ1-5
CASSPALGEGARQPQHF
TGTGCCAGCAGCCCAGCCTTAGGGGAGGGGGCGAGGCAGCCCCAGCATTTT
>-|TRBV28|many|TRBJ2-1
CASSLGRNEQFF
TGTGCCAGCAGTTTAGGCCGGAATGAGCAGTTCTTC
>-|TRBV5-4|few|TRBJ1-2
CASTPSRGDYGYTF
TGTGCCAGCACCCCGTCGAGGGGCGACTATGGCTACACCTTC
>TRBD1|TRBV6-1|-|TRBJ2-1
CASSDLAGGSYNEQFF
TGTGCCAGCAGTGACCTGGCAGGGGGCTCCTACAATGAGCAGTTCTTC
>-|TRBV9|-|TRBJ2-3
CASSVGGQDTQYF
TGTGCCAGCAGCGTAGGGGGGCAAGATACGCAGTATTTT
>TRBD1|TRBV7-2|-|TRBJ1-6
CASSPRARDSLHF
TGTGCCAGCAGCCCTCGGGCGCGGGACAGTCTCCACTTT
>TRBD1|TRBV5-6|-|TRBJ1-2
CASSPPDREVGGYTF
TGTGCCAGCAGCCCTCCGGACAGGGAAGTAGGAGGCTACACCTTC
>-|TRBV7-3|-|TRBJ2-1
CASRMRHRPTNGTYNEQFF
TGTGCCAGCAGAATGCGACATAGACCAACTAACGGAACTTACAATGAGCAGTTCTTC
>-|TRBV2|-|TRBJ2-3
CASRLSDTQYF
TGTGCCAGCAGGCTGTCGGATACGCAGTATTTT
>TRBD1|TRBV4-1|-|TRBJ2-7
CASSHSGQGTYEQYF
TGCGCCAGCAGCCATTCAGGACAGGGGACCTACGAGCAGTACTTC
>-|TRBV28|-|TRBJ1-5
CASRIFGTTSGQPQHF
TGTGCCAGCAGAATTTTCGGGACAACGTCGGGTCAGCCCCAGCATTTT
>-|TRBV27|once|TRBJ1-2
CASSSLATNYGYTF
TGTGCCAGCAGTTCGCTAGCCACTAACTATGGCTACACCTTC
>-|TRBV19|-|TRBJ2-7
CASSIREPFEQYF
TGTGCCAGTAGTATCCGAGAGCCCTTCGAGCAGTACTTC
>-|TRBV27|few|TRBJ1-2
CASSPSGPRGRANSRGYTF
TGTGCCAGCAGTCCCTCCGGCCCCCGCGGCAGGGCTAACTCAAGAGGCTACACCTTC
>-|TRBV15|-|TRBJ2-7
CATSRGGGRGYEQYF
TGTGCCACCAGCAGAGGGGGTGGCAGGGGATACGAGCAGTACTTC
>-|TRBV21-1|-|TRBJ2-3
CASSKGYPDTQYF
TGTGCCAGCAGCAAAGGGTACCCAGATACGCAGTATTTT
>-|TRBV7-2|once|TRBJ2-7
CASSLEGPGQYF
TGTGCCAGCAGCTTAGAGGGGCCAGGGCAGTACTTC
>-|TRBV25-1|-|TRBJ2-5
CASSESGDPTAWTQYF
TGTGCCAGCAGTGAATCGGGGGACCCGACTGCGTGGACCCAGTACTTC
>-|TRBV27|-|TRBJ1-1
CASSLYPTLEAFF
TGTGCCAGCAGTTTATACCCGACGCTAGAAGCTTTCTTT
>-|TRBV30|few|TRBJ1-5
CAWTLGGRSNQPQHF
TGTGCCTGGACCCTAGGTGGACGGAGCAATCAGCCCCAGCATTTT
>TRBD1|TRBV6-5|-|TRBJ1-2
CASSYQSGGDGYTF
TGTGCCAGCAGTTATCAGTCAGGGGGCGATGGCTACACCTTC
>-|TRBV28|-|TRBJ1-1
CASSLGARVAFF
TGTGCCAGCAGTTTGGGGGCAAGGGTAGCTTTCTTT